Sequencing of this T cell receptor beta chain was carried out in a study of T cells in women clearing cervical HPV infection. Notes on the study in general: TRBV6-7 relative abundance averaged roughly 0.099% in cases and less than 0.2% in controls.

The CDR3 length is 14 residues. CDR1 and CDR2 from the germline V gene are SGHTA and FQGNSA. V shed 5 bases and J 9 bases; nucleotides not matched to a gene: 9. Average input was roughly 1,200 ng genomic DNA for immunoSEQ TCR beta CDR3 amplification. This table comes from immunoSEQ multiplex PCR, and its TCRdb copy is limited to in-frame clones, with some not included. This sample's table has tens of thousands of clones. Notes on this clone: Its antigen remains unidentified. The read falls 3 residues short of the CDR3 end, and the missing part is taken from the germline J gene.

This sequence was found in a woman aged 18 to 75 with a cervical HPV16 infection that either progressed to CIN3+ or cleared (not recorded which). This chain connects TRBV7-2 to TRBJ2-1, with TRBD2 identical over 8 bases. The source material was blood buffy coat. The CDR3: CASSTAGLAGEQFF. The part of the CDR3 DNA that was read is TGTGCCAGCAGCACCGCCGGACTAGCCGGTGAG.